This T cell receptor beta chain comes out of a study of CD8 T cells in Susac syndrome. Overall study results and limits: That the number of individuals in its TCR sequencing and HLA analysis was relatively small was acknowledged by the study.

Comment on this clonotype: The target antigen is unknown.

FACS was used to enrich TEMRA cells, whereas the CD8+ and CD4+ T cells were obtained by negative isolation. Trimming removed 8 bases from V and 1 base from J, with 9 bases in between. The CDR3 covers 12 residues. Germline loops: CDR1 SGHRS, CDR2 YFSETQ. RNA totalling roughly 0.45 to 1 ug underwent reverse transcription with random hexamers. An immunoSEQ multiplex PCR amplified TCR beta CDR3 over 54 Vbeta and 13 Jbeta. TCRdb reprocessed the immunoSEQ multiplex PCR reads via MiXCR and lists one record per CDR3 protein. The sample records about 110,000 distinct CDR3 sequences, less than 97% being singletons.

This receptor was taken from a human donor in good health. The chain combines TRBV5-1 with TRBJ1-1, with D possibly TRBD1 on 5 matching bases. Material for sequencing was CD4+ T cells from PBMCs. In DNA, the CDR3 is TGCGCCAGTAAGCAGGGGAACACTGAAGCTTTCTTT. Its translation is CASKQGNTEAFF.